Included here is one T cell receptor (beta chain) sequence, with context. As a fraction of the sample, this clonotype is medium-sized (0.01 to 0.1%). Its specific antigen is unknown. No quality values exist for individual bases; no much larger clone is one base distant. The record originates from a study of CXCR3 chemokines and chemotherapy response in bladder cancer (dated by TCRdb to the early 2020s). Background for the entire study: The study examined whether intratumoral CXCR3 chemokine system activity predicted chemotherapy response in human bladder cancer.

The protocol used for the library was PCR. Instrument on record: Illumina HiSeq 2500. The raw public reads went through TCRdb reprocessing: fastp at Q25, MiXCR clone calling, in-frame beta chains kept. Rows merge per CDR3 protein into single entries with the most common DNA and genes. The sample yields roughly 5,000 distinct CDR3 sequences; 13% to 15% were counted once. The biggest ten clones account for under 14% of the sample. The V and J ends are trimmed by 3 bases and 7 bases, leaving 10 bases between them. The CDR3, cysteine through phenylalanine, is 13 amino acids long. Just CDR3 DNA is preserved here, 39 bases in frame from base 1. CDR1 and CDR2 are read off the germline V gene (reference sequence) as LNHDA and SQIVND.

This material was collected from a patient whose treatment included neoadjuvant chemotherapy. The chain links TRBV19 with TRBJ2-1; no D gene can be assigned with confidence. This receptor was identified in a human donor with bladder cancer that responded to neoadjuvant chemotherapy. The bases read TGTGCCAGTAGTATGCAAGGTAGTAATGAGCAGTTCTTC. This gives the protein CASSMQGSNEQFF.